The source of this TCR beta chain is a study of human T cells and chemical hapten exposure (dated by TCRdb to about 2021). Broadly, across the study: For sensitization, 2% DPC in acetone was applied to a roughly 2 cm by roughly 2 cm area of upper inner arm skin. Weekly therapeutic DPC doses were additionally applied to the scalp of patients throughout the roughly 25-week study period. Patch testing on the upper back used Finn chambers containing 0.01% DPC, with scoring done after 6 days according to International Contact Dermatitis Research Group standards. Most of the patients in the cohort were female, and the cohort covered alopecia areata with under or over 50% scalp involvement, alopecia totalis and alopecia universalis. Libraries were combined into a pool for sequencing, and differences in TCR yield between samples came mainly from small differences in library volumes within the pool. Peripheral blood TCR repertoire changes were tracked in vivo in alopecia patients during primary and secondary sensitization to the hapten diphenylcyclopropenone (DPC). Patient blood was sampled pre-sensitization (week 0) and at 2, 6 and about 24 weeks after DPC sensitization. Roughly 30 alopecia patients provided blood for TCR sequencing at one to four time points (pre-sensitization, 2, 6 and 24 weeks). Overall study outcomes, separate from this receptor: Because every patient had alopecia, a presumed autoimmune disease, the patients' immune response might differ from that of healthy individuals. Patch test score was positively correlated with the number of PT1 expanded TCRs, with significance at thresholds 8, 16 and 32 but not at 4. Repeated subsampling changed both the strength of the expansion versus patch-test correlation and the threshold at which that correlation became significant. DPC sensitization did not change the number of TCRs with a frequency above 1 in 1000, and there was no evidence of changes in global repertoire structure. Compared with pre-sensitization or healthy control sets, expanded TCRs formed significantly more large CDR3 similarity clusters, which is consistent with antigen-driven responses.

This clonotype was recorded at least ten times. This receptor's antigen is unknown. Base qualities are not at hand, and no much larger clone is one base apart. Taken with the paper, the label for time point translates to: pre-sensitization, week 0. The treatment or condition label of this sample denotes: therapeutic diphenylcyclopropenone sensitization with weekly scalp DPC. Blood at each patch-test visit was drawn before the patch test was applied. To be eligible, patients had to be aged 18 to 70, diagnosed with alopecia and judged suitable for DPC therapy, while pregnant patients were excluded. Total RNA was extracted from unfractionated whole blood collected in Tempus Blood RNA tubes. Libraries came from RACE. The sample was run on a NextSeq 500. During library preparation, unique molecular identifiers were attached to individual cDNA molecules so that TCRs could be counted in a quantitative, reproducible way. Both TCR alpha and TCR beta chains were sequenced from each blood RNA sample. The authors processed their data as follows. A median of roughly 99,000 TCRs per sample was observed, with a range of 23,224 to 690,600. The Decombinator software suite was used to annotate the V, J and CDR3 of the TCR reads. For the PS versus PT1 abundance plots, all samples were subsampled to the same number of TCRs (28,000). TCRs were defined as expanded if absent before sensitization and observed at least eight times at the 2-week time point. The public reads were reanalyzed by TCRdb: fastp trimming at Q25, MiXCR alignment, in-frame beta chains only. All rows with the same CDR3 protein become a single entry with the most common DNA and genes. The V and J calls were determined by TCRdb, not by the authors. The sample table records tens of thousands of distinct CDR3 sequences; about 11% of these occur just once. Approximately 3.9% of the sample is in the top ten clones.

Based on the germline V gene, the CDR1 and CDR2 sequences are MDHEN and SYDVKM. Unmatched junction bases come to 8, with V trimmed by 7 bases and J by 4 bases. Inclusive of the bounding cysteine and phenylalanine, the CDR3 is 15 residues long. Here the CDR3 DNA is all that survives: 45 bases in frame from base 1. The sequenced sample was whole blood, obtained in connection with sensitization to the hapten diphenylcyclopropenone (DPC). Here the chain combines TRBV28 and TRBJ2-7, with 12 middle bases fitting TRBD2. This TCR was sampled from a woman between 40 and 55 years old with alopecia areata. Some clones in this sample may be carry-over from other donors' samples. CDR3 reads: CASTQPSGRVYEQYF. The nucleotide sequence is given as TGTGCCAGCACCCAACCTAGCGGGAGGGTGTACGAGCAGTACTTC.